Here is one T cell receptor beta chain with its context. Its antigen is unknown. The data derive from a study of blood T cells in healthy people across ages. Overall study findings and caveats: Diversity estimates from one million T cells were considered underestimates.

A J-beta primer mix and a sample-barcoded 5' primer were used in a second PCR of about 7 to 12 cycles. Each cDNA molecule was tagged by a template-switch adaptor with 12 random nucleotides. Sequencing yielded, for each sample, at least 3 million paired-end reads carrying CDR3. TCRdb re-derived calls from the 5' RACE reads in MiXCR, one entry per CDR3 protein. This repertoire shows about 1.4 million distinct CDR3 sequences, approximately 59% found once; its top ten account for more than 6%. The trim removed 6 bases at V and 8 bases at J, leaving 14 bases unmatched. The CDR3 has 15 amino acids. CDR1 MNHEY and CDR2 SVGAGI come from the germline V gene.

The sequence derives from a man aged 18 to 29 in good health. The rearrangement uses TRBV6-5 and TRBJ2-5; 8 nucleotides line up with TRBD1. Input material: blood. CDR3 residues: CASRKRTGQKITQYF. CDR3 nucleotides: TGTGCCAGCAGGAAGAGGACAGGGCAAAAGATCACCCAGTACTTC.